This T cell receptor beta chain is from a study of shared clonotypes between healthy human individuals. Study overall: Every donor yielded three CD4 naive, three CD4 memory, two CD8 naive and one CD8 memory plate. Study-level points and caveats: Clonotypes that were shared across a few donors made up about 5.1% of naive CD4 clonotypes.

This clone occurred once. The antigen remains unidentified. Germline V gives CDR1 SGHRS, CDR2 YFSETQ. There are 15 residues in the CDR3. Trimming pared 0 bases from V and 2 bases from J, leaving 10 bases between. Each subset's genomic DNA was shared equally among a number of immunoSEQ plates. The data were produced by immunoSEQ multiplex PCR, yet TCRdb's version contains in-frame clones alone and is incomplete. The profile shows around 100,000 clones, about 63% of them singletons. This clonotype originated in a woman aged 30 to 39 in good health. Input material: memory CD8+ T cells sorted from blood. Subset indicated: CD45RO+ cells pooled with CCR7-negative TemRA cells. The chain combines TRBV5-1 with TRBJ2-3, with D possibly TRBD2 on 7 matching bases. The CDR3 sequence: CASSLAGDYTDTQYF. The CDR3 nucleotides read TGCGCCAGCAGCTTGGCAGGGGACTACACAGATACGCAGTATTTT.